The clone carrying this T cell receptor beta chain showed up just once. As yet, its antigen is unknown. Germline CDR1 reads KGHSH; CDR2 reads LQKENI. V lost 3 bases to trimming and J lost 0 bases, with 4 bases between them. The CDR3 contains 13 residues. This entry belongs to a study of a mutant IDH1 vaccine in newly diagnosed glioma. Overall study: Vaccination started 4-6 weeks after radiotherapy alone, or with temozolomide cycles. Patients were pretreated with radiotherapy, temozolomide, or both, mostly both. Study findings and constraints: Any relationship between pseudoprogression and changes in top peripheral T cell clonotypes seemed absent.

Only in-frame clones appear in the TCRdb table, and some are missing; sequencing was by immunoSEQ multiplex PCR. Here the sample spans about 38,000 clones, around 82% being singletons. Indicated time point: week 5, during vaccination. A 20-mer mutant IDH1 peptide at 300 ug was injected subcutaneously with topical imiquimod. This sample comprised PBMCs, obtained from a glioma patient whose treatment included an IDH1 peptide vaccine. This clonotype originated in a man aged 40-49 years with glioma. The chain links TRBV18 to TRBJ2-3; D gene unclear. The CDR3 here is CASSPSSTDTQYF. CDR3 DNA: TGTGCCAGCTCACCGTCCAGCACAGATACGCAGTATTTT.